Each of the 3 T cell receptor beta chains below was sequenced from the same sample in a study of T cells in tumors after PD-1 blockade. TCRdb's table, derived via immunoSEQ multiplex PCR, lists solely in-frame clones and lacks some. The sample lists 5,500 to 7,000 clones, 60% to 70% occurring once. This specimen consisted of tumor tissue, obtained before anti-PD-1 treatment. The receptors originated from a human donor with basal cell carcinoma.

This chain uses TRBV11-1 with TRBJ2-7, with no clear D. This CDR3 contains 12 residues. Deletions cut 1 base from V and 3 bases from J, with 4 bases between. Looked up from germline, CDR1 is SGHAT and CDR2 is FQDESV (reference sequence). The CDR3 DNA sequence: TGTGCCAGCAGCTTAGATCACTACGAGCAGTACTTC. Amino acids: CASSLDHYEQYF.

The V gene is TRBV24-1, the J gene TRBJ2-2, with 7 nucleotides matching TRBD1. CDR3 length: 13 amino acids. V trimming: 6 bases; J trimming: 4 bases; junction bases outside the gene matches: 1. Germline values: CDR1 KGHDR, CDR2 SFDVKD. The DNA for the CDR3 is TGTGCCACCAGTAGACAGGGCACCGGGGAGCTGTTTTTT. Amino acid sequence: CATSRQGTGELFF.

The sample holds a few counts of this clone. This chain joins TRBV3-1 (or the pseudogene TRBV3-2) and TRBJ2-6, with D unresolved. The germline gives CDR1 LGHDT, CDR2 YNNKEL (reference sequence). V lost 3 bases and J lost 3, with 6 bases in between. The CDR3 covers 14 residues. Here the CDR3 DNA reads TGTGCCAGCAGCCACAGTTTTGGGGCCAACGTCCTGACTTTC. It encodes CASSHSFGANVLTF.